These 21 T cell receptor beta chains share one sample of origin, sequenced in a study of T cell responses to AZD1222 COVID-19 vaccine. Sequencing was performed with immunoSEQ multiplex PCR; in TCRdb, only in-frame clones are kept and a portion is missing. The sample holds around 100,000 clones, less than 95% seen once. The specimen comprised peripheral blood, sampled on day 0 of AZD1222 vaccination. The receptors originated from an adult in good health.

The J gene is TRBJ2-2, the V gene TRBV2; a weak D match, TRBD2 (6 bases). Germline lookup yields CDR1 SNHLY and CDR2 FYNNEI. V was cut by 9 bases and J by 4 bases, with 24 bases left in between. This CDR3 region has 17 residues. The CDR3 nucleotides read TGTGCCAGTGGGGGTGGCAAGGAGGGCGCGACCACCGGGGAGCTGTTTTTT. This codes for CASGGGKEGATTGELFF.

The genes are TRBV5-1 and TRBJ1-3, with D tentatively TRBD1 (6 bases). The CDR3 consists of 15 residues. The germline V gene has CDR1 SGHRS and CDR2 YFSETQ. V lost 1 base and J lost 0, with 8 bases in between. The CDR3 sequence: CASSLSTGSGNTIYF. CDR3 nucleotide sequence: TGCGCCAGCAGCTTGTCGACAGGCTCTGGAAACACCATATATTTT.

The V and J genes are TRBV29-1 and TRBJ2-1; 10 positions match TRBD2. Germline V gives CDR1 SQVTM, CDR2 ANQGSEA. The length of the CDR3 is 16 residues. Trimming took 3 bases from V and 6 from J; bases not matched to a gene: 11. The CDR3, as DNA: TGCAGCGTTGATAGACTAGCGGGCTCTGAGATCAATGAGCAGTTCTTC. It yields the protein CSVDRLAGSEINEQFF.

This chain's CDR3 is CASSLYAGVNTEAFF. The CDR3 DNA is TGCGCCAGCAGCTTGTATGCAGGAGTGAACACTGAAGCTTTCTTT. V usage is TRBV5-1 and J usage is TRBJ1-1; no firm D call. Trimming took off 1 base at V and 0 bases at J, with 10 bases between the two ends. Germline V gene lookup returns CDR1 SGHRS and CDR2 YFSETQ. The CDR3 is made up of 15 amino acids.

The chain carries TRBV3-1 (or the pseudogene TRBV3-2) and TRBJ1-2; possible D gene TRBD1, 6 bases. CDR3 size: 13 residues. Trimming stripped 4 bases from V and 4 bases from J, with 10 bases between. CDR1 and CDR2 from the germline V gene are LGHDT and YNNKEL (reference sequence). The CDR3 protein is CASSRTDSYGYTF. In nucleotides, the CDR3 is TGTGCCAGCAGCCGGACAGACTCCTATGGCTACACCTTC.

There are a few counts of this clone. This rearrangement joins TRBV7-8 to TRBJ2-2; 8 bases are a match to TRBD1. The V segment lost 5 bases and the J segment 2 bases; nucleotides outside the gene matches: 7. This CDR3 is built from 16 residues. Germline assignment: CDR1 SGHVS and CDR2 FQNEAQ. The CDR3 spells CASSPRTGGNTGELFF. In DNA form, the CDR3 reads TGTGCCAGCAGCCCCCGCACAGGGGGAAACACCGGGGAGCTGTTTTTT.

V usage is TRBV27 and J usage is TRBJ2-1; D assignment may be TRBD1 or TRBD2 (5 bases each). CDR3 length: 15 amino acids. Trimming pared 6 bases from V and 0 bases from J, leaving 12 bases between. Germline loops: CDR1 MNHEY, CDR2 SMNVEV (reference sequence). The CDR3 reads CASRESGSSYNEQFF. The CDR3 region has the DNA TGTGCCAGCAGGGAATCAGGGAGCTCCTACAATGAGCAGTTCTTC.

The CDR3 is CASSTSGGWGDTQYF. The CDR3 DNA reads as TGTGCCAGTAGTACGAGCGGGGGTTGGGGAGATACGCAGTATTTT. This chain joins TRBV19 and TRBJ2-3; 8 bases fit TRBD2. This CDR3 region has 15 residues. Trimming took 4 bases from V and 5 from J; bases not matched to a gene: 8. Germline V lookup: CDR1 LNHDA, CDR2 SQIVND (reference sequence).

This clone appeared a single time. The rearrangement uses TRBV4-3 and TRBJ2-7; 8 positions agree with TRBD1. Germline CDR1 and CDR2: LGHNA and YSLEER. The CDR3 length is 14 residues. The trim removed 4 bases at V and 3 bases at J, leaving 5 bases unmatched. The CDR3 DNA reads as TGCGCCAGCAGCCTTGGACAGGGAGTCTACGAGCAGTACTTC. Amino acids: CASSLGQGVYEQYF.

This chain joins TRBV5-1 and TRBJ2-4; tentatively, D is TRBD1 (6 bases). Trimming left V 3 bases short and J 6 bases short, with 13 bases between. The CDR3 covers 14 residues. Germline assignment: CDR1 SGHRS and CDR2 YFSETQ. In DNA form, the CDR3 reads TGCGCCAGCAGCTCACAGGGACCCAGAAACATTCAGTACTTC. Translated: CASSSQGPRNIQYF.

This chain connects TRBV30 to TRBJ1-6; 9 positions match TRBD1. CDR1 is GTSNPN, CDR2 SVGIG, per germline (reference sequence). This CDR3 region has 15 residues. Trimming removed 1 base from V and 7 bases from J; junction bases left unmatched: 5. The CDR3 DNA is TGTGCCTGGAGTGGATTGGGACAGGGAAATTCACCCCTCCACTTT. This encodes CAWSGLGQGNSPLHF.

V is TRBV5-6 and J is TRBJ1-5; D might be TRBD1 (6 bases). This CDR3 is 14 amino acids long. Germline CDR1 is SGHDT and CDR2 is YYEEEE. Between the trimmed V and J ends, which lost 0 bases and 3 bases, there was a span of 7 bases. The CDR3 nucleotides are TGTGCCAGCAGCTTGGGGACAGCCAATCAGCCCCAGCATTTT. Protein sequence: CASSLGTANQPQHF.

This clone came up once. The chain uses TRBV6-4 and TRBJ2-3, with 10 bases that match TRBD2. The germline V gene has CDR1 MRHNA and CDR2 SNTAGT. The CDR3 is 15 residues long. V shed 5 bases and J 2 bases; nucleotides not matched to a gene: 4. In nucleotides, the CDR3 is TGTGCCAGCAGTCCTCTAGCGGGGGACACAGATACGCAGTATTTT. This translates into CASSPLAGDTDTQYF.

The gene calls are TRBV30 and TRBJ1-2; D is perhaps TRBD1 (6 bases). The ends were cut back, 4 bases at V and 8 bases at J, with 20 bases in the middle. The CDR3 length is 14 residues. Germline lookup yields CDR1 GTSNPN and CDR2 SVGIG (reference sequence). CDR3 sequence: CAWMPDGAGEGYTF. DNA for the CDR3: TGTGCCTGGATGCCCGACGGGGCAGGGGAGGGCTACACCTTC.

This clone was found once. V gene TRBV7-2 combines with J gene TRBJ2-3, with 11 bases identical to TRBD2. Trimming took 1 base from V and 6 from J; bases not matched to a gene: 9. Per germline, CDR1 SGHTA and CDR2 FQGNSA. The CDR3 extends over 17 amino acids. DNA of the CDR3: TGTGCCAGCAGCTTAGGGACTAGCGGGCTTTCAGGGGATACGCAGTATTTT. Protein sequence: CASSLGTSGLSGDTQYF.

The chain links TRBV27 to TRBJ2-7, with 11 positions matching TRBD2. Looked up from germline, CDR1 is MNHEY and CDR2 is SMNVEV (reference sequence). This CDR3 is built from 14 residues. V was clipped by 7 bases and J by 3 bases; unmatched bases: 5. CDR3 sequence (DNA): TGTGCCAGCAACCCTAGCGGGGGGTTCTACGAGCAGTACTTC. Encoded protein: CASNPSGGFYEQYF.

The chain has TRBV18 and TRBJ2-1, with D possibly being TRBD1 or TRBD2 (6 bases each). V lost 3 bases and J 7 bases, leaving 16 bases between the germline ends. Germline CDR1 is KGHSH and CDR2 is LQKENI. The CDR3 sequence is 15 residues long. CDR3 coding DNA: TGTGCCAGCTCACCCTCGGGGGCTACGGTGAATGAGCAGTTCTTC. It yields the protein CASSPSGATVNEQFF.

This chain joins TRBV7-9 and TRBJ1-2, with 7 bases aligning to TRBD1. V lost 5 bases to trimming and J lost 6 bases; unmatched junction nucleotides: 9. The CDR3 runs 14 residues. Germline-derived CDR1 and CDR2 are SEHNR and FQNEAQ (reference sequence). CDR3 nucleotides: TGTGCCAGCAGCCCAGCGGAAAGGGGGCATGGCTACACCTTC. This sequence encodes CASSPAERGHGYTF.

The chain uses TRBV30 and TRBJ1-1; no clear D. The germline V gene encodes CDR1 GTSNPN and CDR2 SVGIG (reference sequence). The CDR3 runs to 12 residues. Trimming removed 3 bases at V and 1 base at J, with 6 bases between. The CDR3 DNA is TGTGCCTGGAGCCAATCGAACACTGAAGCTTTCTTT. Protein: CAWSQSNTEAFF.

The CDR3 here is CASSVGGTRGNSPLHF. DNA of the CDR3: TGTGCCAGCAGCGTTGGGGGGACCCGGGGTAATTCACCCCTCCACTTT. The chain couples TRBV9 to TRBJ1-6, with TRBD1 as a possible D gene (5 bases). Trimming pared 2 bases from V and 6 bases from J, leaving 15 bases between. The CDR3 consists of 16 residues. Per the germline V gene, CDR1 is SGDLS and CDR2 is YYNGEE.

This clone occurred once. CDR3 coding DNA: TGTGCCAGCAGAGACACGAATGGCTACACCTTC. Translated: CASRDTNGYTF. This chain joins TRBV6-5 and TRBJ1-2, with D unclear. V dropped 6 bases and J dropped 6 bases, with 8 bases sitting between them. The CDR3 extends over 11 amino acids. From germline, CDR1 is MNHEY and CDR2 SVGAGI.